The subject of this entry is one T cell receptor beta chain. Produced via immunoSEQ multiplex PCR; TCRdb's table is partial and in-frame only. The table records about 58,000 clones, about nine tenths of them present only once. The record originates from a study of cytomegalovirus exposure and HLA in healthy donors. The germline CDR1 and CDR2 sequences are LNHDA and SQIVND (reference sequence). V was shortened by 3 bases and J by 2 bases, with 9 bases between the two germline ends. There are 14 residues in the CDR3. Sequencing was performed on PBMCs. The chain has TRBV19 and TRBJ2-3; D unresolved. The TCR comes from a man younger than 35 in good health and CMV-seronegative. CDR3 residues: CASSMSGSTDTQYF. As DNA, the CDR3 is TGTGCCAGTAGTATGTCCGGGTCCACAGATACGCAGTATTTT.